What follows are 19 T cell receptor beta chains derived from one specimen sequenced in a study of blood T cell repertoires in COVID-19. The protocol was immunoSEQ multiplex PCR, while the TCRdb copy is restricted to in-frame clones and leaves out a portion. The sample lists around 110,000 clones; around 78% were seen once. The material sequenced was peripheral blood. Receptor source: a man aged 30 to 39 with acute or convalescent COVID-19.

V gene TRBV9 combines with J gene TRBJ2-3, with 8 bases fitting TRBD2. Germline CDR1 SGDLS, CDR2 YYNGEE. CDR3 size: 16 residues. The V and J ends lost 4 bases and 2 bases, in that order; junction bases with no gene match: 9. The CDR3 nucleotides read TGTGCCAGCAGCCCTCAGGGACTAGGGAACACAGATACGCAGTATTTT. This translates into CASSPQGLGNTDTQYF.

This rearrangement joins TRBV30 to TRBJ1-3; the D is unclear. Deletions cut 4 bases from V and 0 bases from J, with 7 bases between. Germline V lookup: CDR1 GTSNPN, CDR2 SVGIG (reference sequence). The CDR3 has 13 residues. CDR3 nucleotide sequence: TGTGCCTGGAATTCCAACTCTGGAAACACCATATATTTT. Translated: CAWNSNSGNTIYF.

CDR3 DNA sequence: TGTGCCAGCAGTCGAGGACTAGCGGGCTACGAGCAGTACGTC. Encoded protein: CASSRGLAGYEQYV. The chain uses TRBV6-5 and TRBJ2-7, with 11 bases matching TRBD2. Germline lookup yields CDR1 MNHEY and CDR2 SVGAGI. The CDR3 runs 14 residues. Trimming cost V 5 bases and J 3 bases; bases outside gene matches: 3.

The V and J genes are TRBV9 and TRBJ1-5; D is ambiguous. Germline CDR1 and CDR2: SGDLS and YYNGEE. The V end lost 4 bases, the J end lost 5 bases, and 13 bases lay between the germline ends. This CDR3 is built from 14 residues. CDR3 protein: CASSHDSHDQPQHF. In nucleotides, the CDR3 is TGTGCCAGCAGCCATGACTCCCACGATCAGCCCCAGCATTTT.

The gene calls are TRBV11-2 and TRBJ2-1; 11 bases fit TRBD2. V dropped 4 bases and J dropped 9; count of bases not matched to a gene: 11. The CDR3 length is 16 residues. Germline CDR1 reads SGHAT; CDR2 reads FQNNGV. The CDR3 is CASSSFPLAGEPEQFF. The CDR3 coding sequence is TGTGCCAGCAGCTCCTTCCCACTAGCGGGGGAACCTGAGCAGTTCTTC.

This rearrangement joins TRBV5-1 to TRBJ1-1, with D perhaps matching TRBD1 (5 bases). This CDR3 is built from 15 residues. V gave up 0 bases and J gave up 4 bases, with 13 bases separating them. The germline V gene has CDR1 SGHRS and CDR2 YFSETQ. The CDR3 coding sequence is TGCGCCAGCAGCTTGGCCTCCGGGGGACCCACTGAAGCTTTCTTT. Its protein product is CASSLASGGPTEAFF.

V gene TRBV10-3 combines with J gene TRBJ1-2; D possibly corresponds to TRBD1 (6 bases). The CDR3 sequence is 15 residues long. Germline loops: CDR1 ENHRY, CDR2 SYGVKD. The V end was cut by 0 bases, the J end by 0 bases, with 8 bases between. CDR3 DNA: TGTGCCATCAGTGAGTCGGGGGCCCCTAACTATGGCTACACCTTC. Residues: CAISESGAPNYGYTF.

This clone was observed a single time. The chain carries TRBV5-3 and TRBJ2-3, with 16 bases fitting TRBD2. TRBV5-3 is sorted into the ORF group, with uncertain function. Germline trimming cut 4 bases from V and 5 bases from J; bases unmatched to any gene: 10. The CDR3 is 18 amino acids. CDR3 coding DNA: TGTGCCAGAAGCGTCCCCGGGACTAGCGGGAGGGCCCAAGATACGCAGTATTTT. Amino acids: CARSVPGTSGRAQDTQYF.

This clone has a single count. The rearrangement joins TRBV3-1 (or the pseudogene TRBV3-2) to TRBJ1-1; a weak D match, TRBD1 (5 bases). This CDR3 comprises 14 residues. The germline CDR1 and CDR2 sequences are LGHDT and YNNKEL (reference sequence). V was clipped by 0 bases and J by 8 bases, with 13 bases between them. The CDR3 spells CASSQDWAGREAFF. DNA for the CDR3: TGTGCCAGCAGCCAAGACTGGGCAGGGCGAGAAGCTTTCTTT.

This chain uses TRBV7-9 with TRBJ1-1; TRBD1 matches 9 bases. CDR1 and CDR2 (germline): SEHNR, FQNEAQ (reference sequence). V shed 4 bases, J shed 0 bases, and the junction held 15 bases outside the gene matches. This CDR3 spans 19 amino acids. As DNA, the CDR3 is TGTGCCAGCAGCTGGCCCGGGGACAGGGAACTGTCAATGAACACTGAAGCTTTCTTT. This translates into CASSWPGDRELSMNTEAFF.

V is TRBV7-2 and J is TRBJ2-1; the match to TRBD2 covers 13 bases. This CDR3 is 14 amino acids long. Germline V lookup: CDR1 SGHTA, CDR2 FQGNSA. The trim removed 5 bases at V and 9 bases at J, leaving 4 bases unmatched. This CDR3 reads CASSPRTSGGEQFF. DNA for the CDR3: TGTGCCAGCAGCCCCCGGACTAGCGGGGGTGAGCAGTTCTTC.

V and J are TRBV7-9 and TRBJ1-2; D gene ambiguous. Trimming removed 5 bases at V and 5 bases at J, with 21 bases between. The CDR3 spans 16 residues. Per the germline V gene, CDR1 is SEHNR and CDR2 is FQNEAQ (reference sequence). The chain's CDR3 is CASSPRAVLDRYGYTF. The DNA for the CDR3 is TGTGCCAGCAGCCCGAGGGCTGTCTTGGACCGGTATGGCTACACCTTC.

The chain combines TRBV30 with TRBJ1-5; D is possibly TRBD1 (6 bases). The V end was cut by 3 bases, the J end by 4 bases, with 16 bases between. CDR3 length equals 15 residues. CDR1 is GTSNPN, CDR2 SVGIG, per germline (reference sequence). CDR3 in amino acids: CAWSDRSPSNQPQHF. Here the CDR3 DNA reads TGTGCCTGGAGCGACAGGAGTCCGAGTAATCAGCCCCAGCATTTT.

V and J are TRBV5-4 and TRBJ1-4, with D possibly matching TRBD1 (5 bases). Germline loops: CDR1 SGHNT, CDR2 YYREEE (reference sequence). The V and J ends lost 3 bases and 4 bases respectively, with 13 bases between them. The length of the CDR3 is 15 residues. This chain's CDR3 is CASSWGSTYNEKLFF. CDR3 coding DNA: TGTGCCAGCAGCTGGGGCAGCACTTATAATGAAAAACTGTTTTTT.

This clone was counted once. The chain has TRBV18 and TRBJ1-5, with D maybe TRBD1 (6 bases). Trimming shortened V by 1 base and J by 1 base, and 8 bases separated the two germline ends. The germline V gene encodes CDR1 KGHSH and CDR2 LQKENI. The CDR3 covers 15 residues. The CDR3 region has the DNA TGTGCCAGCTCACCACTCCAGGGGAGCAATCAGCCCCAGCATTTT. This codes for CASSPLQGSNQPQHF. Supplemented by reference TRBV18 and TRBJ1-5, the full variable domain reads NAGVMQNPRHLVRRRGQEARLRCSPMKGHSHVYWYRQLPEEGLKFMVYLQKENIIDESGMPKERFSAEFPKEGPSILRIQQVVRGDSAAYFCASSPLQGSNQPQHFGDGTRLSIL.

This sequence joins TRBV5-5 and TRBJ2-1, with 11 bases fitting TRBD2. V lost 0 bases to trimming and J lost 3 bases; unmatched junction nucleotides: 5. Germline CDR1 and CDR2: SGHKS and YYEKEE (reference sequence). This CDR3 contains 17 residues. CDR3 sequence reads: CASSLELAGVGYNEQFF. The CDR3, as DNA: TGTGCCAGCAGCTTGGAACTAGCGGGAGTCGGCTACAATGAGCAGTTCTTC.

The V call is TRBV4-1, the J call TRBJ1-6; D gene ambiguous. The germline V gene encodes CDR1 MGHRA and CDR2 YSYEKL. V dropped 2 bases and J dropped 10 bases, with 12 bases sitting between them. This CDR3 is 14 amino acids long. The CDR3 coding sequence is TGCGCCAGCAGCCAATTGGAGGCAGTATCACCCCTCCACTTT. Its protein product is CASSQLEAVSPLHF.

CDR3 sequence: CASRQAPTDTQYF. The CDR3 DNA reads as TGTGCCAGCCGACAGGCTCCCACAGATACGCAGTATTTT. This rearrangement joins TRBV2 to TRBJ2-3, with D possibly matching TRBD1 (6 bases). Trimming took 8 bases from V and 2 from J, leaving 11 bases between them. CDR1 SNHLY and CDR2 FYNNEI come from the germline V gene. The CDR3 sequence is 13 residues long.

The rearrangement links TRBV6-2 or TRBV6-3 to TRBJ1-2, with D unresolved. The CDR3 covers 14 residues. V lost 2 bases and J 13 bases, leaving 20 bases between the germline ends. Germline assignment: CDR1 MNHEY and CDR2 SVGEGT. The CDR3 loop reads CASSYIPSQSGGTF. CDR3 bases: TGTGCCAGCAGTTACATCCCGTCGCAGTCAGGAGGCACCTTC.